The present entry profiles one T cell receptor beta chain with its context. Its antigen remains undetermined. No clone much larger than this one lies a single base away; base qualities are absent. This record comes from a study of cytomegalovirus exposure and HLA in healthy donors (dated by TCRdb to about 2017). Some background on the complete study: According to an earlier analysis of 587 of the donors, about 179 million T cells yielded over 90 million unique TCR beta sequences and around 280 Gb of sequence data. An early release covering roughly 600 HLA-typed donors comprised approximately 290 gigabases of sequencing data and 65 million to 100 million unique TCR sequences. Of the 300 to 500 genotyped donors, 80% to 90% were placed in the genetic ancestry cluster associated with self-reported Caucasian donors. The study was designed to test whether signatures of past pathogen exposure could be identified by cataloging public T cell receptors. The study used immunosequencing to profile the T cell repertoires of under 700 subjects and linked those repertoires to cytomegalovirus serostatus. Besides the first cohort of hundreds of subjects, a separate validation cohort made up of 90 to 150 different subjects was used. To predict cytomegalovirus infection status, the study brought together high-throughput TCR immunosequencing, statistical association of individual TCRs with disease status, and machine learning. A later analysis re-analyzed previously published TCR beta repertoires from 550 to 700 donors and added high-resolution HLA genotyping to study TCR occurrence patterns. In the later analysis, no new phenotypic data were used to find candidate immune exposures; instead, reliance was placed on TCR beta sequences and their occurrence across donors. An earlier analysis of 587 of the donors used high-throughput TCR beta sequencing to judge whether each TCR beta V gene segment behaved as functional or pseudogenic. Donor age, sex, ethnicity and CMV serostatus were compiled together with the repertoire data. Genome-wide SNP genotypes for about 60% of the roughly 670 donors were used in a later genetic analysis, which treated that subset as a discovery cohort. All discovery cohort repertoires had been generated using a single sequencing platform. HLA typing covered class I and class II loci at four-digit resolution. The number of typed donors differed by locus: about 620-640 for A, B, C, DRB1 and DQB1; about 520 for DQA1; some 590 for DPA1; and around 450 for DPB1. Because of strong linkage in the cohort, roughly five DR-DQ haplotypes were treated as single units for association and clustering. Among about 400 genotyped donors of the cohort, an average of roughly 230,000 unique TCR beta nucleotide sequences was sequenced per donor, of which approximately 19% were non-productive.

The CDR3 sequence holds 14 residues, the cysteine and phenylalanine included. Only the CDR3 DNA stays, 42 bases, in frame from base 1. Trimming takes 2 bases from V and 1 base from J, and the germline ends sit 11 bases apart. The germline V gene (reference sequence) sets CDR1 to GTSNPN and CDR2 to SVGIG. Findings and caveats that apply to the study as a whole: Some IMGT-functional V segments, including TRBV6-2 and TRBV6-3, could not be told apart with the 87-base-pair reads, so those segments were excluded. According to the authors, the approach could potentially be generalized to other disease states and immunological phenotypes. A cluster of highly shared sequence variants was judged likely to be a technical artifact of the sequencing pipeline. In a later analysis, most CMV-associated TCR beta chains were found to appear HLA-restricted, with HLA associations seemingly driven largely by CMV exposure. In this cohort, only TCR beta chains were sequenced, and detectable features were limited by the absence of alpha or paired-chain data. According to a later analysis, TCR association rates differed among HLA loci, with DRB1 alleles showing the most associated TCRs and HLA-C alleles showing the fewest. The classifier was reported to diagnose cytomegalovirus status with high specificity and sensitivity in both the original cohort and the validation cohort. A further reported finding was that TCR beta sequences accurately predicted the HLA-A and HLA-B alleles for most subjects in the first cohort. Because counts were too low, more than 15 rarely observed V segments, including chromosome 9 orphons, were excluded from the earlier analysis of 587 of the donors. V-gene and J-gene trimming of TCR beta chains was associated with a missense DCLRE1C variant in a later genetic analysis, and the association was replicated in an independent cohort. Because some donors lacked HLA typing at each locus, the association tests relied only on the typed subset. Compared with the approximately 720-donor mean, donors in an Asian-associated ancestry cluster had fewer N-insertions in productive TCRs, according to a later genetic analysis. A later analysis found that HLA-associated TCR beta chains were more clonally expanded and had lower generation probabilities than equally common non-associated chains. Correlated functional status among segregating V segments might be attributable to linkage disequilibrium, but an unknown experimental factor could not be ruled out. A few of the identified cytomegalovirus-associated TCR beta chains were confirmed in vitro to be specific for cytomegalovirus antigens. Presence/absence analyses assumed roughly uniform sequencing depth across donors, an assumption that may not hold. A total of 164 TCR beta chains were listed by the study as associated with cytomegalovirus. Most TCR sequences were seen in very few donors, while some public TCRs were found in many individuals. Several of the top co-occurrence clusters appeared to be linked to parvovirus B19, influenza, CMV and Epstein-Barr virus, according to a later analysis. Immune exposure information for the cohort was limited to CMV serostatus. At a false discovery rate of 0.05, a later analysis linked around 15,000 TCR beta sequences to specific HLA alleles. Strong co-occurrence of HLA alleles, especially DR and DQ, made assigning TCR associations to individual alleles difficult. In an earlier analysis of about 600 of the donors, most TCR beta V segments appeared in productive rearrangements about 90% or about 30% of the time, broadly matching IMGT annotations.

The cohort comprised some 730 healthy bone marrow donors. All cohort members were sampled while nominally healthy, although unrecorded immune exposures were likely present. The donor was CMV seronegative and belonged to the group of several hundred seronegative cohort members. A peripheral blood sample was provided by each donor, and peripheral blood mononuclear cells were used for TCR beta sequencing. Genomic DNA was extracted from the blood cell samples with the Qiagen DNeasy Blood Extraction Kit. Library generation was performed with the immunoSEQ multiplex PCR assay. The multiplex PCR relied on a mix of 60 forward primers for TCR Vbeta segments and 13 reverse primers for TCR Jbeta segments. The CDR3 region of rearranged TCR beta genes was amplified from genomic DNA with a multiplex PCR assay. The Illumina HiSeq System was used to sequence the amplified TCR beta libraries as 87-base-pair reads. The original pipeline was this. In a later analysis, 77 million or so unique TCR beta chains were counted across the 690 or so repertoires, and about 10 million of these chains were shared by at least two donors. Raw reads were error-corrected and collapsed into unique sequences with a nearest-neighbor algorithm that merged closely related sequences to remove PCR and sequencing errors. Alignment of CDR3 sequences to IMGT reference sequences was used to assign V, D and J gene segments. For a sequence to be retained, a match of at least six nucleotides was required to both a V gene segment and a J gene segment. A rearrangement was called productive if the CDR3 had no stop codons and remained in frame with V and J, and every other rearrangement was called non-productive. Following IMGT convention, CDR3 was defined as the stretch from the second conserved V-encoded cysteine to the conserved J-encoded phenylalanine. Sequences without an unambiguous match to a single V gene segment were excluded from the earlier analysis of approximately 600 of the donors. In an earlier analysis of approximately 590 of the donors, V segments were called functional above 56.7% productive rearrangements and were called segregating when the between-donor standard deviation exceeded 5%. To diagnose cytomegalovirus status from the catalog of TCR beta chain sequences, a statistical classification framework was built. In a later analysis, TCR nucleotide sequences were compared against IMGT/GENE-DB human TR gene sequences so that V and J genes could be assigned. In a later analysis, CDR3 sequences and most-parsimonious VDJ recombination scenarios were assigned using the TCRdist pipeline. In a later analysis, each TCR beta chain was defined by its CDR3 amino acid sequence together with its V-gene family, and reads lacking a unique V-gene family were excluded. As a way to deal with suspected cross-contamination and a sequencing artifact, a later analysis dropped 592 nucleotide sequences that were highly shared and had low generation probability. In a later analysis, a clonal expansion index was calculated for each public chain from normalized within-repertoire ranks of inferred template counts. Generation probabilities in a later analysis came from a VDJ recombination model fitted to out-of-frame rearrangements, and those results were checked against IGoR. In a later analysis, TCR-TCR, TCR-HLA and TCR-CMV co-occurrence was scored with hypergeometric tests, and a repertoire-size bias correction was applied to TCR pairs. To estimate false discovery rates, a later analysis permuted the HLA or CMV assignments 20 times. In a later analysis, co-occurring TCRs were grouped using DBSCAN, and TCRdist sequence similarity was added for clustering within HLA-allele-positive subsets. Repertoires with fewer than 30,000 or more than 120,000 public chains, plus five repertoires with anomalous nucleotide sharing, were excluded from co-occurrence clustering. TCRdb stores this immuneACCESS table with in-frame sequences only. Part of the clones is absent; in the studies checked, under half of the shortfall reflects unresolved V genes, and no reason is known for the rest. That table furnishes V, J and clone size, whereas the DNA furnished D and trimming. The sample records some 190,000 clones, over 65% of which are singletons. Jointly, the top ten make up roughly 1.5% of the sample.

This sequence uses TRBV30 and TRBJ1-1, and TRBD1 may be the D gene, going by 6 matching bases. The material sequenced was PBMCs. The TCR comes from a man between 18 and 35 years old in good health and CMV-seronegative. The CDR3 protein: CAWSMGAPNTEAFF. The DNA sequence follows: TGTGCCTGGAGTATGGGGGCCCCGAACACTGAAGCTTTCTTT.